The following is a T cell receptor (beta chain) sequence with its context. Study processing details: It was from reference gene primer amplification that nucleated cell counts were estimated. TCRdb keeps only in-frame clones here, not all; method: immunoSEQ multiplex PCR. V, J and clone size were drawn from that table, and D and trimming were deduced from the DNA. The sample comprises 80,000 to 90,000 clones, 86% of which are singletons, and approximately 1.2% rests with the top ten. The data were obtained in a study of blood T cell repertoires in COVID-19. Across the whole study: Some COVID-19 samples were acute and others convalescent; all came from the United States, Italy and Spain. T cells, B-cell-depleted T cells, or PBMCs provided the cDNA or gDNA that served as material.

Sequenced: peripheral blood. The TCR comes from a man older than 75 with active or convalescent COVID-19.

In DNA form, the CDR3 reads TGTGCCAGCAGTTACCGAAACCCGGGACAGGGCAATGGCTACACCTTC. Its translation: CASSYRNPGQGNGYTF. The chain couples TRBV6-2 or TRBV6-3 to TRBJ1-2; TRBD1 aligns across 9 bases. CDR1 MNHEY and CDR2 SVGEGT come from the germline V gene. Unmatched junction bases numbered 10, after V lost 2 bases and J lost 6 bases. The CDR3 covers 16 residues.